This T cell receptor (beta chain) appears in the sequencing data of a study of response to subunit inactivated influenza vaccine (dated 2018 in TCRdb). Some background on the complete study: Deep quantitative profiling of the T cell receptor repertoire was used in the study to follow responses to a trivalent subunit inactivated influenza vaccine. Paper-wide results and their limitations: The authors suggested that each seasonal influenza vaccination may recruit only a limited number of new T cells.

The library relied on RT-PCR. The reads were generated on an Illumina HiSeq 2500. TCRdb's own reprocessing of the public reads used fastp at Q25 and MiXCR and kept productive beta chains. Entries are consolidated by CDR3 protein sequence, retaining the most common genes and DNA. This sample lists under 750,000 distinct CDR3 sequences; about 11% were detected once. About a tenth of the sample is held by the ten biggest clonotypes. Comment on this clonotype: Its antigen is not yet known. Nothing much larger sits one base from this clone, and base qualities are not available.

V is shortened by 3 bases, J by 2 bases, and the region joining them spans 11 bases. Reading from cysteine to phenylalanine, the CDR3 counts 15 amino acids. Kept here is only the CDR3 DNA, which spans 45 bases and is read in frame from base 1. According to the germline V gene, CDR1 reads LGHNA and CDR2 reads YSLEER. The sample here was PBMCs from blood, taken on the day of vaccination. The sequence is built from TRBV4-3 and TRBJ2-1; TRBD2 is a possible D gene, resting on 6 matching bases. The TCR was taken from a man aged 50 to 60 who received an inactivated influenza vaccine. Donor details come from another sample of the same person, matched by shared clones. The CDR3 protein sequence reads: CASSHVAEPYNEQFF. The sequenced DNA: TGCGCCAGCAGCCACGTAGCGGAACCCTACAATGAGCAGTTCTTC.